The entry that follows covers one TCR beta chain sequence. A universal primer site was added by template switching, and unique molecular identifiers were carried by the cDNA. One entry per CDR3 protein results from TCRdb running MiXCR on the 5' RACE reads. Among about 530,000 distinct CDR3 sequences listed, about a fifth were seen once. Trimming shortened V by 3 bases and J by 11 bases, and 10 bases separated the two germline ends. The CDR3 is 11 residues long. Germline CDR1 and CDR2: SQVTM and ANQGSEA. This specimen comes from a study of identical twins. Separately, the same data were catalogued under a study of yellow fever vaccine responses in identical twins.

The chain recombines TRBV29-1 with TRBJ1-4, with D possibly being TRBD1 (6 bases). The TCR was taken from a woman aged 18 to 35 in good health. The specimen was CD4+ T cells sorted from blood. This CDR3 reads CSVDSGAKLFF. The CDR3 coding sequence is TGCAGCGTTGACTCGGGGGCCAAACTGTTTTTT.